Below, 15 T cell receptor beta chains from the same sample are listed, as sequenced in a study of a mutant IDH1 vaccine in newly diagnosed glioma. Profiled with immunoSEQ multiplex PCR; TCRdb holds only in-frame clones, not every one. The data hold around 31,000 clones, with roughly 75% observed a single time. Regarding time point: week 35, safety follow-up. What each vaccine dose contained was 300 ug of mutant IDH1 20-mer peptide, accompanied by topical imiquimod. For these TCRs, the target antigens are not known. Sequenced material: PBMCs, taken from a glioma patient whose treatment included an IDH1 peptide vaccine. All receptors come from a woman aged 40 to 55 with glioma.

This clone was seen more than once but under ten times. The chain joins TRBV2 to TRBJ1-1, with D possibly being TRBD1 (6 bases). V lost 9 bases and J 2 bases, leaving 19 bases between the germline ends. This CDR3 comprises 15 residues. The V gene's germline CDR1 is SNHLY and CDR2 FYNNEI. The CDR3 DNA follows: TGTGCCAGTTACTCTAGGGGACATTCCAACACTGAAGCTTTCTTT. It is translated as CASYSRGHSNTEAFF.

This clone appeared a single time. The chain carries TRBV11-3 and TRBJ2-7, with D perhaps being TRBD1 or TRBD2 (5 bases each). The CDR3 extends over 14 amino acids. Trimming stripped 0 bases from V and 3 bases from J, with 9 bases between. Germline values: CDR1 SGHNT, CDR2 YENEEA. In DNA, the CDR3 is TGTGCCAGCAGCTTAGATCGGGGCAGCTACGAGCAGTACTTC. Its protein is CASSLDRGSYEQYF.

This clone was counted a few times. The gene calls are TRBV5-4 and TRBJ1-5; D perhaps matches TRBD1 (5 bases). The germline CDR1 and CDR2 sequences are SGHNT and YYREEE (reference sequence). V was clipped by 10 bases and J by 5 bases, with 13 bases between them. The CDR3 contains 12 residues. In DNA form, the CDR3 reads TGTGCCCGCTTCGGGGGGGATCAGCCCCAGCATTTT. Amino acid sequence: CARFGGDQPQHF.

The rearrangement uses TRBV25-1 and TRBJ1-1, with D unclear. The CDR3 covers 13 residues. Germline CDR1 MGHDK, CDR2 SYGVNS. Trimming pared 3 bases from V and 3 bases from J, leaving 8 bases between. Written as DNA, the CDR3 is TGTGCCAGCAGTGATGAGTTGGACACTGAAGCTTTCTTT. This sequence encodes CASSDELDTEAFF.

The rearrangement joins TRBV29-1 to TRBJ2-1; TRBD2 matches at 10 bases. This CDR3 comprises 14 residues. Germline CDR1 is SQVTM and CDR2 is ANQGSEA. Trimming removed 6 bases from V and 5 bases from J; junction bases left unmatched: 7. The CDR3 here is CSVVSGGADNEQFF. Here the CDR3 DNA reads TGCAGCGTGGTAAGCGGGGGGGCGGACAATGAGCAGTTCTTC.

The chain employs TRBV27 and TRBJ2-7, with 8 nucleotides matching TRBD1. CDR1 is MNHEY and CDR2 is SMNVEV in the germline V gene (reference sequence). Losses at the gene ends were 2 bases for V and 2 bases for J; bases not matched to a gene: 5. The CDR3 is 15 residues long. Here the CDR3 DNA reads TGTGCCAGCAGTTTAATAGGGACAGGTACCTACGAGCAGTACTTC. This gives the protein CASSLIGTGTYEQYF.

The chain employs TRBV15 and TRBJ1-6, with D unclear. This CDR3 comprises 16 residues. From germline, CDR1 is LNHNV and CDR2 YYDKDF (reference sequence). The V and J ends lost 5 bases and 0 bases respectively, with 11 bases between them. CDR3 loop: CATSARKASYNSPLHF. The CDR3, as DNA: TGTGCCACCAGCGCTCGTAAGGCCTCCTATAATTCACCCCTCCACTTT.

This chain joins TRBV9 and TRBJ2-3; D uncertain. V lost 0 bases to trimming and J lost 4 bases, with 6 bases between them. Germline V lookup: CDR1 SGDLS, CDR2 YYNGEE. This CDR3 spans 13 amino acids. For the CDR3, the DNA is TGTGCCAGCAGCGTAGTGGATTCAGATACGCAGTATTTT. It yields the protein CASSVVDSDTQYF.

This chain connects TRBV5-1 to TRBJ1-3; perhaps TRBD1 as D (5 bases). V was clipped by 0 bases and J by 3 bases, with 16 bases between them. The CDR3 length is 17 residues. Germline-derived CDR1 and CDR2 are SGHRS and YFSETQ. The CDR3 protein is CASSLGEWARGGNTIYF. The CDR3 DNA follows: TGCGCCAGCAGCTTGGGTGAGTGGGCTAGGGGTGGAAACACCATATATTTT.

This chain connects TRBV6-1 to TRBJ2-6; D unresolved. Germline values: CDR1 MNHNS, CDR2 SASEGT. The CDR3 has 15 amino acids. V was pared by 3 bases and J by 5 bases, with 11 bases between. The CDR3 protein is CASSDALSRANVLTF. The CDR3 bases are TGTGCCAGCAGTGACGCCCTATCAAGGGCCAACGTCCTGACTTTC.

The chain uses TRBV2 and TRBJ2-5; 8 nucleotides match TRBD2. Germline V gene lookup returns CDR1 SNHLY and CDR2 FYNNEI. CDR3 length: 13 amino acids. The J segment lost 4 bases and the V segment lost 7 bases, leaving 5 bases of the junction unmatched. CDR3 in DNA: TGTGCCAGCATCATACGGGGGGGAGAGACCCAGTACTTC. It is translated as CASIIRGGETQYF.

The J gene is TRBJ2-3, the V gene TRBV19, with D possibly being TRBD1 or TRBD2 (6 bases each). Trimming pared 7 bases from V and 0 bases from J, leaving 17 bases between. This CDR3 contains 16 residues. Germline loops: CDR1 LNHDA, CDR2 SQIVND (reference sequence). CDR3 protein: CASKAAGGSSTDTQYF. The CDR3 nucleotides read TGTGCCAGTAAAGCGGCCGGGGGCTCTAGCACAGATACGCAGTATTTT.

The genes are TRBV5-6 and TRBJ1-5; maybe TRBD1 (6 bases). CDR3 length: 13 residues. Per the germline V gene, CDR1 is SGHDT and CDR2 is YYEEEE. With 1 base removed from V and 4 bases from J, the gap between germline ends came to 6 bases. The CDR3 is CASSLTGNQPQHF. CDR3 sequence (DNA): TGTGCCAGCAGCTTGACAGGGAATCAGCCCCAGCATTTT.

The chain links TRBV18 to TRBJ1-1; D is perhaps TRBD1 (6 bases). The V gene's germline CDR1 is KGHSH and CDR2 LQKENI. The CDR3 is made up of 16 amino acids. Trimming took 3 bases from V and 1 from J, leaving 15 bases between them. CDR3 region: CASSPQIYRENTEAFF. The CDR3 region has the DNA TGTGCCAGCTCACCGCAAATTTACAGGGAGAACACTGAAGCTTTCTTT.

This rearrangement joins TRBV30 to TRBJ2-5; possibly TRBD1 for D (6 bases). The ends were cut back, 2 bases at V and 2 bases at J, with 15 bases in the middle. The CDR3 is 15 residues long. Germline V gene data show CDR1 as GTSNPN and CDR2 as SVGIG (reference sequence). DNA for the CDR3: TGTGCCTGGAGTTGGGGCAAAACAGGGCAAGAGACCCAGTACTTC. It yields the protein CAWSWGKTGQETQYF.